This TCR beta chain was identified during a study of T cell changes during pregnancy in multiple sclerosis. Repertoires were generated with immunoSEQ multiplex PCR, while TCRdb's copy carries only in-frame clones and drops some. The sample has over 85,000 clones, 80% to 95% seen once; the top ten hold around 1.8%. The germline gives CDR1 SEHNR, CDR2 FQNEAQ (reference sequence). The CDR3 is 15 residues long. V shed 1 base, J shed 5 bases, and the junction held 7 bases outside the gene matches. The V gene is TRBV7-9, the J gene TRBJ1-1; 7 positions agree with TRBD1. The starting material was peripheral blood, obtained in the first trimester of pregnancy. The receptor's source is a female donor in good health, enrolled as a control in a pregnancy study. Here the CDR3 reads CASSLVAGGGTEAFF. The CDR3 DNA is TGTGCCAGCAGCTTAGTGGCAGGGGGTGGAACTGAAGCTTTCTTT.